This T cell receptor beta chain comes out of a study of regulatory T cells in long-lasting Graves disease. Regarding the study as a whole: The TCR repertoire of persistent Graves' patients was less diverse than that of newly diagnosed ones. Patients with persistent disease showed a bias toward TRBV28, TRBJ1-2 and TRBJ2-5.

Library construction for TCR beta used iRepertoire HTBI primers and Arm-PCR of CDR3 regions. TCRdb independently ran MiXCR on the multiplex PCR reads; one entry per CDR3 protein. The sample contains 300,000 to 400,000 distinct CDR3 sequences, 20% of which appear only once. Trimming removed 5 bases at V and 4 bases at J, with 14 bases between. The CDR3 covers 14 residues. In germline, CDR1 is MNHEY, CDR2 SMNVEV (reference sequence). This clonotype was recorded many times. What it recognizes is unknown. Time point specified: persistent/refractory GD, antithyroid drugs over 5 years with positive TRAb. From RNA extracted from PBMCs, the TCR library was made. Xi'an, China, was home to the endocrinology department that provided patients.

Sequenced here: peripheral blood mononuclear cells (PBMCs), sampled when the disease was refractory, from a patient treated with antithyroid drugs. The clonotype comes from a female donor with Graves disease. The chain links TRBV27 to TRBJ2-5; D tentatively fits TRBD1 or TRBD2 (6 bases each). The CDR3 DNA sequence: TGTGCCAGCAGTCATTACGGGGGCGGAGAGACCCAGTACTTC. This encodes CASSHYGGGETQYF.